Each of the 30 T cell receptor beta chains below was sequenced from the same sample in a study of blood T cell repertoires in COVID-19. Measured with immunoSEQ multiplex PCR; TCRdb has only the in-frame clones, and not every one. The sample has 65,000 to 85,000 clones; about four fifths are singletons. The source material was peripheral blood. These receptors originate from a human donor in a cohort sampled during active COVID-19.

The CDR3 bases are TGTGCCTTTACGAGCGGGCGCACAGATACGCAGTATTTT. This encodes CAFTSGRTDTQYF. This chain uses TRBV30 with TRBJ2-3; a weak D match, TRBD2 (6 bases). This CDR3 comprises 13 residues. V was trimmed by 7 bases and J by 1 base, leaving 12 bases between them. The germline V gene encodes CDR1 GTSNPN and CDR2 SVGIG (reference sequence).

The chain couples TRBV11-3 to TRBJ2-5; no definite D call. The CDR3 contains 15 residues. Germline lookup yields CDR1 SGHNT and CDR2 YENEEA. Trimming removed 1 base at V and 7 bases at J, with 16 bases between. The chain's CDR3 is CASSLGNPGLRTQYF. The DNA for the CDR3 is TGTGCCAGCAGCTTAGGGAATCCCGGGTTGCGGACCCAGTACTTC.

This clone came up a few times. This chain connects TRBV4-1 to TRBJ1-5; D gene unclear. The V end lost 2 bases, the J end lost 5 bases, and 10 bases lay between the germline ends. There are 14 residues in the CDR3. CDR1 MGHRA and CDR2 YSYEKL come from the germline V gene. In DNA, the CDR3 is TGCGCCAGCAGCCAACTACCGGAGGATCAGCCCCAGCATTTT. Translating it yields CASSQLPEDQPQHF.

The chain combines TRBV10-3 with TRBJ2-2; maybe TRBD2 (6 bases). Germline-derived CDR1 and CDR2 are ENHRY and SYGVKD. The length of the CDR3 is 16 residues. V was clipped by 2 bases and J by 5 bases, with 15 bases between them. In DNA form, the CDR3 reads TGTGCCATCAGTGAGCGGGGTGGGACTCCTACCGGGGAGCTGTTTTTT. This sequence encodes CAISERGGTPTGELFF.

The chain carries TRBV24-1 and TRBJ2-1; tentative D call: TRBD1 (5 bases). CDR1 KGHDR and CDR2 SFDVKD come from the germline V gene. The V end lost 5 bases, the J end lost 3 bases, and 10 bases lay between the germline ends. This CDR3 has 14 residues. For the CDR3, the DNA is TGTGCCACCAGTGCGATACAGGACTACAATGAGCAGTTCTTC. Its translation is CATSAIQDYNEQFF.

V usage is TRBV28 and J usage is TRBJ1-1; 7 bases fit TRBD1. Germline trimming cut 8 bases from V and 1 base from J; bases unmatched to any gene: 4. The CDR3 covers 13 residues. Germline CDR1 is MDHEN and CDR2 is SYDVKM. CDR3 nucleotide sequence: TGTGCCAGCCTGGGACAGTCGAACACTGAAGCTTTCTTT. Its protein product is CASLGQSNTEAFF.

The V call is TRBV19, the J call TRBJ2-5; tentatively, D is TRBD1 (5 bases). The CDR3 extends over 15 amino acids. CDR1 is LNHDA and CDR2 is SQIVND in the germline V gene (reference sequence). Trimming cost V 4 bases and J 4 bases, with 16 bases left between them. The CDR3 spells CASSKWAGLGETQYF. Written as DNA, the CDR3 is TGTGCCAGTAGTAAATGGGCAGGGCTGGGAGAGACCCAGTACTTC.

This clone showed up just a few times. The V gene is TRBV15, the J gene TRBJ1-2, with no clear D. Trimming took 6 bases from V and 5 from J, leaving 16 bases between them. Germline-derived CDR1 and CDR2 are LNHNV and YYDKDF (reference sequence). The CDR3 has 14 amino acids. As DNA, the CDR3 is TGTGCCACCAGGATCGGGTCTATCCCATATGGCTACACCTTC. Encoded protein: CATRIGSIPYGYTF.

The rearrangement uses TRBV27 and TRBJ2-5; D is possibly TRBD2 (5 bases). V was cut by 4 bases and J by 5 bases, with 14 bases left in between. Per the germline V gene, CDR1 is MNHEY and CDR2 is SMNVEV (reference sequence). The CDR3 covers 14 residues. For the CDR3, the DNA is TGTGCCAGCAGTTCGCCGGGGAGCTTTGAGACCCAGTACTTC. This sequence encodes CASSSPGSFETQYF.

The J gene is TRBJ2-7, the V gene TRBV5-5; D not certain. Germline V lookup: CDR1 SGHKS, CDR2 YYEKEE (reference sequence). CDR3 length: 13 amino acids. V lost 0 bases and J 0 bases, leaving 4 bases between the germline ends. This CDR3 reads CASSLAGSYEQYF. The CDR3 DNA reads TGTGCCAGCAGCTTGGCCGGCTCCTACGAGCAGTACTTC.

CDR3 nucleotides: TGTGCCAGCAGTGACTCGACTGAGGGCGCCAATTCACCCCTCCACTTT. This encodes CASSDSTEGANSPLHF. The rearrangement joins TRBV6-4 to TRBJ1-6; D is unclear. Trimming took off 0 bases at V and 7 bases at J, with 13 bases between the two ends. The CDR3 is made up of 16 amino acids. CDR1 is MRHNA and CDR2 is SNTAGT in the germline V gene.

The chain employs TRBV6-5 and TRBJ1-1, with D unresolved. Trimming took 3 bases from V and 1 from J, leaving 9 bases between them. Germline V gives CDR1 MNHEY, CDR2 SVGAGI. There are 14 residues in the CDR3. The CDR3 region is CASSYGRGNTEAFF. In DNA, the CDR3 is TGTGCCAGCAGTTATGGTCGGGGGAACACTGAAGCTTTCTTT.

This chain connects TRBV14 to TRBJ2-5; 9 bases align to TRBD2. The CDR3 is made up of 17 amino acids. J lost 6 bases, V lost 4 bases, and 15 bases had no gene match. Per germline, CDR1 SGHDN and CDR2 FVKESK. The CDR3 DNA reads TGTGCCAGCAGCCTCGGCCTCGGAGGCGGGGGGGAACAGACCCAGTACTTC. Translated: CASSLGLGGGGEQTQYF.

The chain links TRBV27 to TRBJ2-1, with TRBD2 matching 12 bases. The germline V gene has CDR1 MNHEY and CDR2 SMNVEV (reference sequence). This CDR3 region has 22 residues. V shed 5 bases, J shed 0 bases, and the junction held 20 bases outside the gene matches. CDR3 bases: TGTGCCAGCAGTCCCCGGCCCGGGACTAGCGGGCGGCCCCATAGCTCCTACAATGAGCAGTTCTTC. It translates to CASSPRPGTSGRPHSSYNEQFF.

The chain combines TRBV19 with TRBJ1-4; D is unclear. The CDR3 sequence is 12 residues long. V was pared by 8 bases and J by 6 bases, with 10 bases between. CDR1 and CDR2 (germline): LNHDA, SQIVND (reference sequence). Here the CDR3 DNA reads TGTGCCAGTCTTGGGCCGGATGAAAAACTGTTTTTT. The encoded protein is CASLGPDEKLFF.

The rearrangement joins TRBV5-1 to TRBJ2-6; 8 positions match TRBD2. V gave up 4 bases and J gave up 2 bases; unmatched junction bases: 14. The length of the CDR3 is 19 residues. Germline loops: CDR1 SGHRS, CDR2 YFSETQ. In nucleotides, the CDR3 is TGCGCCAGCAGCCGAGGGACTAGACTCGGCGGACCTGGGGCCAACGTCCTGACTTTC. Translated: CASSRGTRLGGPGANVLTF.

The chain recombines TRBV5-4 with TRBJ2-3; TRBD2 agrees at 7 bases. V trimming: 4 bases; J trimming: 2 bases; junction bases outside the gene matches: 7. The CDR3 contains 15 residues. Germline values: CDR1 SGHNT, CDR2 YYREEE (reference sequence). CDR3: CASSGGGSDTDTQYF. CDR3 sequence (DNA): TGTGCCAGCAGCGGGGGGGGTAGCGACACAGATACGCAGTATTTT.

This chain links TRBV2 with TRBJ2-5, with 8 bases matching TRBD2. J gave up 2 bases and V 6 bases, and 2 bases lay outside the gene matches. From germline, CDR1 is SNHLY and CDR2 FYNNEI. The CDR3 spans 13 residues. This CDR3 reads CASRAGVQETQYF. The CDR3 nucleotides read TGTGCCAGCAGAGCGGGGGTTCAAGAGACCCAGTACTTC. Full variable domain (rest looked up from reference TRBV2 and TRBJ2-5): EPEVTQTPSHQVTQMGQEVILRCVPISNHLYFYWYRQILGQKVEFLVSFYNNEISEKSEIFDDQFSVERPDGSNFTLKIRSTKLEDSAMYFCASRAGVQETQYFGPGTRLLVL.

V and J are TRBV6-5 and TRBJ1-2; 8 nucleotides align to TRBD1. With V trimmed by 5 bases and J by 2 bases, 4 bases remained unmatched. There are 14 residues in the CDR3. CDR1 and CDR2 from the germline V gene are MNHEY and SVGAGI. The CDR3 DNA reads TGTGCCAGCAGTCTGGACAGGGAGAACTATGGCTACACCTTC. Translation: CASSLDRENYGYTF.

CDR3 sequence (DNA): TGTGCCAGCAGCCAACATTGGACAGGGGGCAGGGAGACCCAGTACTTC. It codes for CASSQHWTGGRETQYF. The gene calls are TRBV3-1 (or the pseudogene TRBV3-2) and TRBJ2-5; 11 nucleotides agree with TRBD1. The junction had 7 bases not matched to a gene; V was cut back by 2 bases and J by 5 bases. CDR1 and CDR2 from the germline V gene are LGHDT and YNNKEL (reference sequence). The CDR3 totals 16 residues.

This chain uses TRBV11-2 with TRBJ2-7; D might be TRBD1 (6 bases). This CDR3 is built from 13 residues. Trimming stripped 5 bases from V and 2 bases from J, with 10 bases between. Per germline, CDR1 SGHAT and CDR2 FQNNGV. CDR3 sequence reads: CASSQGQTYEQYV. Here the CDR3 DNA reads TGTGCCAGCAGCCAAGGACAGACCTACGAGCAGTACGTC.

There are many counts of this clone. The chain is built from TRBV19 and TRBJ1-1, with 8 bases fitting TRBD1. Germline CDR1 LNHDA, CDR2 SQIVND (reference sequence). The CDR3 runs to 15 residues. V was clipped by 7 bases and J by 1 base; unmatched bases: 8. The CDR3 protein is CASISGGFGNTEAFF. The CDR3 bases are TGTGCCAGTATTTCAGGGGGCTTTGGGAACACTGAAGCTTTCTTT.

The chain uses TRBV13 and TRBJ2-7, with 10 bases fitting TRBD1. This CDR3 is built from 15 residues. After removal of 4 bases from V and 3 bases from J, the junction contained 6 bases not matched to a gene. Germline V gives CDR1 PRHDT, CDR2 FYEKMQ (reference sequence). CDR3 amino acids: CASSSTGTGDYEQYV. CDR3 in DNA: TGTGCCAGCAGCTCTACCGGGACAGGGGACTACGAGCAGTACGTC.

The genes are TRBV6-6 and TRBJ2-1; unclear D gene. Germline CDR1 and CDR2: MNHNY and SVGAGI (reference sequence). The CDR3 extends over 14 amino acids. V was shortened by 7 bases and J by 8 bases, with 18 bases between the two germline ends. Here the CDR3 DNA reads TGTGCCAGCAATGGGCACAATCCCCCACATGAGCAGTTCTTC. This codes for CASNGHNPPHEQFF.

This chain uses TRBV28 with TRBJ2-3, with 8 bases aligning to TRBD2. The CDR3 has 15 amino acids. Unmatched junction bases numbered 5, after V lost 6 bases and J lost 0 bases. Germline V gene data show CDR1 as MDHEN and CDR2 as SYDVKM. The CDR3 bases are TGTGCCAGCAGCTTAGCGGGATCTAGCACAGATACGCAGTATTTT. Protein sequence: CASSLAGSSTDTQYF.

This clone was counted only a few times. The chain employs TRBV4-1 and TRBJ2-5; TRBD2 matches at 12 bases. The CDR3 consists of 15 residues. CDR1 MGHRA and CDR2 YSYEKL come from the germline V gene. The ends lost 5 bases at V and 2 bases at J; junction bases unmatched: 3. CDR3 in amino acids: CASSVLAGGQETQYF. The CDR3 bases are TGCGCCAGCAGCGTCCTAGCGGGGGGGCAAGAGACCCAGTACTTC.

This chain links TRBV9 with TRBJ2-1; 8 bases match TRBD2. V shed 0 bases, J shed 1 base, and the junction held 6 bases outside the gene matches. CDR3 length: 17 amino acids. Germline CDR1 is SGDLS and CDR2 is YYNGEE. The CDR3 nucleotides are TGTGCCAGCAGCGTAGGCGCGGAGCGGGGGTCCTACAATGAGCAGTTCTTC. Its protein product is CASSVGAERGSYNEQFF.

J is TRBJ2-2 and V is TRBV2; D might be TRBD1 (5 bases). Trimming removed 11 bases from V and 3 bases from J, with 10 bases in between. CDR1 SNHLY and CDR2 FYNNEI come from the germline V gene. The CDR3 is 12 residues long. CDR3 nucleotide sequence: TGTGCCGGTGGGGCTGACACCGGGGAGCTGTTTTTT. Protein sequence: CAGGADTGELFF.

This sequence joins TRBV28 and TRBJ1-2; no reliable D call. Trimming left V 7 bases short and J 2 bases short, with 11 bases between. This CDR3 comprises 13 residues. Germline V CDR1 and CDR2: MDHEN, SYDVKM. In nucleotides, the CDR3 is TGTGCCAGCAAGACGACACCGAACTATGGCTACACCTTC. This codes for CASKTTPNYGYTF.

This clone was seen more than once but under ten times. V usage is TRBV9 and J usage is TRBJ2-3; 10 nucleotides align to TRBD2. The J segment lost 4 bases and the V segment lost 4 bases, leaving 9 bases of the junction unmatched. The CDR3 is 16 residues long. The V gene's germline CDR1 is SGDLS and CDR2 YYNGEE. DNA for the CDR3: TGTGCCAGCAGCCCCCGAGCCGGGACTAGCGCAGATACGCAGTATTTT. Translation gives CASSPRAGTSADTQYF.